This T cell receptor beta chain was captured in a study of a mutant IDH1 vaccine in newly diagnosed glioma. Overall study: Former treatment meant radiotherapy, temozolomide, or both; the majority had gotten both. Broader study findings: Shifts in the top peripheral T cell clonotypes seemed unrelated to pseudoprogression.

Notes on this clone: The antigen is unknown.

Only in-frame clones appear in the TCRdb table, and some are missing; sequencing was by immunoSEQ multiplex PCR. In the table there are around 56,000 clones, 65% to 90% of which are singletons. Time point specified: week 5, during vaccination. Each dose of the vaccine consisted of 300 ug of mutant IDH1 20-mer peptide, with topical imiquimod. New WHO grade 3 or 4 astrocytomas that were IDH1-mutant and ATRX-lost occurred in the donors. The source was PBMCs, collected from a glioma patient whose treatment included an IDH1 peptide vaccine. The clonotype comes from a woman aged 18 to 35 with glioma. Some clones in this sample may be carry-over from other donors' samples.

CDR3 DNA: TGTGCCAGCAGCTGGGAAGAGACCCAGTACTTC. Protein sequence: CASSWEETQYF. The V gene is TRBV7-9, the J gene TRBJ2-5; D is unclear. The CDR3 runs 11 residues. V was cut by 4 bases and J by 3 bases, with 3 bases left in between. CDR1 and CDR2 (germline): SEHNR, FQNEAQ (reference sequence).